This T cell receptor (beta chain) stems from a study of human versus mouse CDR3 diversity and MHC coevolution. After removal of 5 bases from V and 5 bases from J, the junction contained 8 bases not matched to a gene. The V gene's germline CDR1 is GTSNPN and CDR2 SVGIG (reference sequence). The CDR3 is 14 residues long. TCRdb keeps only in-frame clones here, not all; method: immunoSEQ multiplex PCR. The table includes about 83,000 clones, about 90% detected once. Sequenced: naive CD4+ T cells from blood. The subset here: CD45RO-negative CD62L-positive naive CD4 T cells. This receptor was taken from a person between 25 and 70 years old in good health. This sequence joins TRBV30 and TRBJ2-3; TRBD2 matches 9 bases. The CDR3 DNA is TGTGCCTGGTCTGCGCGCGGGGGGGGAGATACGCAGTATTTT. Its translation: CAWSARGGGDTQYF. Using reference TRBV30 and TRBJ2-3 for the parts outside the CDR3, the full variable domain is SQTIHQWPATLVQPVGSPLSLECTVEGTSNPNLYWYRQAAGRGLQLLFYSVGIGQISSEVPQNLSASRPQDRQFILSSKKLLLSDSGFYLCAWSARGGGDTQYFGPGTRLTVL.